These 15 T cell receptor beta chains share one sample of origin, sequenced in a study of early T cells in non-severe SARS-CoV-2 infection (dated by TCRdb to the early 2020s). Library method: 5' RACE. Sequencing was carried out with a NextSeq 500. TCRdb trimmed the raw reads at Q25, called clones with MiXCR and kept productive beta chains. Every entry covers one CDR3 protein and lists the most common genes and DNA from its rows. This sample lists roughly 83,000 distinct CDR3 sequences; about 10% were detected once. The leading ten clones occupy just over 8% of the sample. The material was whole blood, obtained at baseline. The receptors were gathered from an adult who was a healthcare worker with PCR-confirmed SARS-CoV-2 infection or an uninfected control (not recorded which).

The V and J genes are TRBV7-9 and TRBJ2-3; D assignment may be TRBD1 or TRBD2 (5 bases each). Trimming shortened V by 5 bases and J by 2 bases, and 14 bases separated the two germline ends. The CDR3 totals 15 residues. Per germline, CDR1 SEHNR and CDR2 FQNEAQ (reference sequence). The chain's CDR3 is CASSPPGPPTDTQYF. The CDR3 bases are TGTGCCAGCAGCCCCCCGGGACCTCCCACAGATACGCAGTATTTT.

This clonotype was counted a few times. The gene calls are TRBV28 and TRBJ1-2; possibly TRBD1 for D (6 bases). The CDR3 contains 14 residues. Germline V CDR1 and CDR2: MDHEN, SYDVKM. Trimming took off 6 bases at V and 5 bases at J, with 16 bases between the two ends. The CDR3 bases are TGTGCCAGCAGACTCCCCCTGACAGGATATGGCTACACCTTC. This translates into CASRLPLTGYGYTF.

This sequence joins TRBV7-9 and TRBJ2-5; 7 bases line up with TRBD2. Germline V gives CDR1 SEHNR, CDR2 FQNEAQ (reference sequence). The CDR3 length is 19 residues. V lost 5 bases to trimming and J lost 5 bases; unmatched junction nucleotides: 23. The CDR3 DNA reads TGTGCCAGCAGCCCTATACTAGCGATACAAACTATTCCCACCGAGACCCAGTACTTC. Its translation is CASSPILAIQTIPTETQYF.

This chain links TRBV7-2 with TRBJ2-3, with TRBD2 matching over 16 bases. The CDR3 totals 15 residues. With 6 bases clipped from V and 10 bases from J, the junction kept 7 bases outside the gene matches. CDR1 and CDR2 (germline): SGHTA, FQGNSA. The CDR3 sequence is CASRAPGLAGGAQYF. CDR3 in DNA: TGTGCCAGCAGGGCTCCGGGACTAGCGGGAGGGGCGCAGTATTTT.

CDR3 DNA: TGCAGTGCTAGAAAACCTCCCTCGCACAATGAGCAGTTCTTC. Amino acid sequence: CSARKPPSHNEQFF. The chain combines TRBV20-1 with TRBJ2-1, with unresolved D. Trimming removed 2 bases from V and 5 bases from J, with 13 bases in between. Germline assignment: CDR1 DFQATT and CDR2 SNEGSKA (reference sequence). The CDR3 totals 14 residues.

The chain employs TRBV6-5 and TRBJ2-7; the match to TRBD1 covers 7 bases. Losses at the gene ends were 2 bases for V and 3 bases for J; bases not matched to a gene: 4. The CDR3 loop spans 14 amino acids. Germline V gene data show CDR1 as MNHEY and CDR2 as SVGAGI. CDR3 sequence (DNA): TGTGCCAGCAGTTACGCGGCAGGGGGCTACGAGCAGTACTTC. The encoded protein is CASSYAAGGYEQYF.

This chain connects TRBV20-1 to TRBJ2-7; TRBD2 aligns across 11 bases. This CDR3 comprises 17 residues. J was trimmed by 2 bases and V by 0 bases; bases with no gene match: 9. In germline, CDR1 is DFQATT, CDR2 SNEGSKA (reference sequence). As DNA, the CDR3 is TGCAGTGCTAGAGACACTAGCGGGAGTTTGGTAACCTACGAGCAGTACTTC. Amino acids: CSARDTSGSLVTYEQYF.

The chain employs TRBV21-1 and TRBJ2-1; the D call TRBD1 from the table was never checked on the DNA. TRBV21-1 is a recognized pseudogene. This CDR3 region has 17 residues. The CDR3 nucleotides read TGTGCCAGCAGCCTTCGGACAGAAGTAAGAGCCTACAATGAGCAGTTCTTC. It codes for CASSLRTEVRAYNEQFF.

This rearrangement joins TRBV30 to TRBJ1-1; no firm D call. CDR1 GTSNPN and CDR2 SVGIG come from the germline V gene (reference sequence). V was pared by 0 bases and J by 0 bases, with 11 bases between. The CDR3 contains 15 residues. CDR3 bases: TGTGCCTGGAGTGTAATATTGGAGATGAACACTGAAGCTTTCTTT. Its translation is CAWSVILEMNTEAFF.

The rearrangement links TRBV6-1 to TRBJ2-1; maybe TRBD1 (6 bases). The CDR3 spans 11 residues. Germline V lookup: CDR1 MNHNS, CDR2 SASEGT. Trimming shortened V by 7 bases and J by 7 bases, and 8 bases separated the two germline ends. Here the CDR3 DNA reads TGTGCCAGCACCAGGGGTAATGAGCAGTTCTTC. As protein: CASTRGNEQFF.

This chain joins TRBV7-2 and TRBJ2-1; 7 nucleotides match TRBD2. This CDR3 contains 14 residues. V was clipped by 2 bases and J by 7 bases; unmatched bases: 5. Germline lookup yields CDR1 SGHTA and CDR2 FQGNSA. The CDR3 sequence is CASSLRREWNEQFF. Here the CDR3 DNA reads TGTGCCAGCAGCTTAAGGCGGGAGTGGAATGAGCAGTTCTTC.

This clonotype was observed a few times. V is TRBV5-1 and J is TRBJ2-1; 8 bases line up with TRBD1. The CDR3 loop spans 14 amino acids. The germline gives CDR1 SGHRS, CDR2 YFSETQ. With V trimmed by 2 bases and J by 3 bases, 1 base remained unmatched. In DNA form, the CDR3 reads TGCGCCAGCAGCTTACAGGGGGACTACAATGAGCAGTTCTTC. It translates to CASSLQGDYNEQFF.

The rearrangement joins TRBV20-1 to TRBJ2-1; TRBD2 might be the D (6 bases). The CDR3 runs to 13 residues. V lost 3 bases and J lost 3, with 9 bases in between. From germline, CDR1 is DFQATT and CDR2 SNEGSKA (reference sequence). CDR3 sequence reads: CSASATSYNEQFF. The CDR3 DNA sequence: TGCAGTGCTAGTGCGACTAGCTACAATGAGCAGTTCTTC.

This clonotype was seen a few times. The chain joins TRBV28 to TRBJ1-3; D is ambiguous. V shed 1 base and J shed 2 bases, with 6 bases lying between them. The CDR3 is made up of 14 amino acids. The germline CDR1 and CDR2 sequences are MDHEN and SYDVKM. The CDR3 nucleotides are TGTGCCAGCAGTTTATTTGGACCTGGAAACACCATATATTTT. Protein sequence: CASSLFGPGNTIYF.

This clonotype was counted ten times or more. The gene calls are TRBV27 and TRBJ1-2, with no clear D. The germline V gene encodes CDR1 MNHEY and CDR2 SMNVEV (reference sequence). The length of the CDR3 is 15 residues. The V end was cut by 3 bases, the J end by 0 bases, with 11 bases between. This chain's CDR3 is CASSFSPLPNYGYTF. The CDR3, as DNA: TGTGCCAGCAGTTTCAGCCCCTTACCTAACTATGGCTACACCTTC.